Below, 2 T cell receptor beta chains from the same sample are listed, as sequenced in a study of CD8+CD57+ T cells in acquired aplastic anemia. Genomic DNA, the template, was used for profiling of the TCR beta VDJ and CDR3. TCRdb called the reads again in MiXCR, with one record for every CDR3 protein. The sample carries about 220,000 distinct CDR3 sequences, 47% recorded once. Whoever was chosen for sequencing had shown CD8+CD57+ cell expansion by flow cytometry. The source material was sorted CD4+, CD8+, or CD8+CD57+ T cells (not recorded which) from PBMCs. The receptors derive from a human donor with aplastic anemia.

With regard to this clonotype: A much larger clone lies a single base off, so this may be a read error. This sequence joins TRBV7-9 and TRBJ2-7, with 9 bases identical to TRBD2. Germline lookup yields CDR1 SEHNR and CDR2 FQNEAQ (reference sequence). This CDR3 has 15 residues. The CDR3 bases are TGCGCCAGCAGCCACGGACTAGCGCTCTCCTACGAGCAGTACTTC. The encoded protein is CASSHGLALSYEQYF.

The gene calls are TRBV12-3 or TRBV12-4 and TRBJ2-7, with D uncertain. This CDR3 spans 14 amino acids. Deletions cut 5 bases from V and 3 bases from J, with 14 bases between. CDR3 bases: TGTGCCAGCAGTGAGGTACAGAGTCACTACGAGCAGTACTTC. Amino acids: CASSEVQSHYEQYF.